The present entry profiles one T cell receptor (beta chain) with its context. Recovery meant two consecutive negative NP/OP PCR tests, professional clearance, or resolved symptoms. The data stem from a study of blood T cell repertoires in COVID-19. The ends were cut back, 3 bases at V and 8 bases at J, with 14 bases in the middle. There are 14 residues in the CDR3. Looked up from germline, CDR1 is SGHRS and CDR2 is YFSETQ. Methods used by the authors: Amplification from reference gene primers served as the basis for estimated nucleated cell counts. This table comes from immunoSEQ multiplex PCR, and its TCRdb copy is limited to in-frame clones, with some not included. Clone size and V and J calls were adopted from that table, with D and trimming inferred from the DNA. The sample consists of fewer than 500,000 clones, 85% to 90% of them appearing once.

The source of this sequence is a man aged 25 to 40 who had recovered from COVID-19. The chain uses TRBV5-1 and TRBJ2-2; D is unclear. The sample was PBMCs or T cells enriched from blood (not recorded which). The CDR3 region is CASSYGSGAGELFF. The CDR3 nucleotides are TGCGCCAGCAGCTATGGGTCCGGAGCTGGGGAGCTGTTTTTT.